This entry lists 8 T cell receptor beta chains sequenced from one sample in a study of T cell responses to AZD1222 COVID-19 vaccine. Produced via immunoSEQ multiplex PCR; TCRdb's table is partial and in-frame only. This repertoire shows 150,000 to 200,000 clones, around 90% found once; its top ten account for 5% to 7%. The sample consisted of peripheral blood, taken on day 0 of AZD1222 vaccination. These receptors all come from an adult in good health.

The gene calls are TRBV5-1 and TRBJ2-3; 8 bases are a match to TRBD2. V lost 2 bases to trimming and J lost 1 base; unmatched junction nucleotides: 9. This CDR3 has 17 amino acids. The germline V gene has CDR1 SGHRS and CDR2 YFSETQ. The CDR3: CASSLPLAAGGTDTQYF. CDR3 DNA: TGCGCCAGCAGCTTACCTCTCGCAGCGGGAGGCACAGATACGCAGTATTTT.

This clone was recorded a few times. For the CDR3, the DNA is TGTGCCAGCAGTGCTATGCAGGCCCGCCGCTACACCTTC. Translating gives CASSAMQARRYTF. V and J are TRBV2 and TRBJ1-2; D remains unclear. V lost 4 bases to trimming and J lost 9 bases, with 15 bases between them. The germline CDR1 and CDR2 sequences are SNHLY and FYNNEI. The CDR3 is 13 residues long. Together with reference TRBV2 and TRBJ1-2, the CDR3 gives the full variable domain: EPEVTQTPSHQVTQMGQEVILRCVPISNHLYFYWYRQILGQKVEFLVSFYNNEISEKSEIFDDQFSVERPDGSNFTLKIRSTKLEDSAMYFCASSAMQARRYTFGSGTRLTVV.

The gene calls are TRBV4-1 and TRBJ1-6; D remains ambiguous. In germline, CDR1 is MGHRA, CDR2 YSYEKL. The CDR3 runs to 17 residues. Trimming left V 0 bases short and J 0 bases short, with 9 bases between. CDR3 loop: CASSQDLGSSYNSPLHF. CDR3 coding DNA: TGCGCCAGCAGCCAAGATCTAGGGAGCTCCTATAATTCACCCCTCCACTTT.

The chain uses TRBV5-1 and TRBJ2-1, with a possible D match to TRBD1 (6 bases). The V gene lost 4 bases and the J gene lost 4 bases, with 15 bases spanning the gap. Germline V CDR1 and CDR2: SGHRS, YFSETQ. This CDR3 is built from 15 residues. CDR3 nucleotides: TGCGCCAGCAGCGTAAATACAGGGCGGTACAATGAGCAGTTCTTC. Protein sequence: CASSVNTGRYNEQFF.

This chain connects TRBV4-3 to TRBJ2-7; no clear D gene. The CDR3 extends over 14 amino acids. Per the germline V gene, CDR1 is LGHNA and CDR2 is YSLEER. The V end was cut by 0 bases, the J end by 3 bases, with 9 bases between. CDR3 bases: TGCGCCAGCAGCCAAGATTCACCAGACTACGAGCAGTACTTC. This codes for CASSQDSPDYEQYF.

The chain couples TRBV5-1 to TRBJ2-1; 9 nucleotides match TRBD2. The CDR3 is 16 residues long. Germline V CDR1 and CDR2: SGHRS, YFSETQ. V gave up 0 bases and J gave up 7 bases; unmatched junction bases: 8. In DNA form, the CDR3 reads TGCGCCAGCAGCTTGGCCGGCGGGGGGGCCCTAAATGAGCAGTTCTTC. It codes for CASSLAGGGALNEQFF.

In the case of this clone: Other DNA sequences within the sample encode an identical CDR3. The chain has TRBV28 and TRBJ2-5, with TRBD2 identical over 11 bases. The junction had 11 bases not matched to a gene; V was cut back by 6 bases and J by 5 bases. The CDR3 is 16 amino acids. The germline CDR1 and CDR2 sequences are MDHEN and SYDVKM. For the CDR3, the DNA is TGTGCCAGCAGCCTTGGGCTAGCGGGGGGCCAGGAGACCCAGTACTTC. Translating it yields CASSLGLAGGQETQYF.

This clone showed up just once. This chain uses TRBV24-1 with TRBJ2-2, with D perhaps assigned TRBD1 or TRBD2 (5 bases each). V lost 7 bases to trimming and J lost 1 base, with 15 bases between them. Germline CDR1 and CDR2: KGHDR and SFDVKD. This CDR3 spans 16 amino acids. Here the CDR3 reads CATSPRGTQNTGELFF. The CDR3 region has the DNA TGTGCCACCAGCCCGAGGGGTACCCAGAACACCGGGGAGCTGTTTTTT.